The present TCR beta chain was sequenced within a study of T cell repertoires in cytomegalovirus infection. TCRdb re-called the reads through MiXCR, storing one row per CDR3 protein. The table lists 480,000 or so distinct CDR3 sequences, roughly 10% of them singletons. This clonotype occurred many times. This sequence originates from a human donor in good health (CMV status not recorded). Some clones in this sample may be carry-over from other donors' samples. The sample taken for sequencing was PBMCs.

The CDR3 is CASAGAFEAFF. The DNA for the CDR3 is TGTGCCAGTGCGGGAGCGTTTGAAGCTTTCTTT. The rearrangement joins TRBV12-3 or TRBV12-4 to TRBJ1-1, with no clear D. The CDR3 spans 11 residues. V was clipped by 9 bases and J by 7 bases, with 12 bases between them.